This paragraph reports one TCR beta chain. What this receptor recognizes is not known. No quality values exist for individual bases; no much larger clone is one base distant. The data were obtained in a study of CD8+ T cells in alopecia areata (dated by TCRdb to between 2018 and 2020). Background for the entire study: The treated patients took part in an open-label pilot trial in which moderate-to-severe alopecia areata was treated with oral tofacitinib at 5 to 10 mg twice daily. TCRbeta CDR3 regions were amplified by immunoSEQ multiplex PCR using 35 Vbeta forward and 13 Jbeta reverse primers. Human TCRbeta sequencing covered scalp tissue and sorted CD4+ and CD8+ peripheral blood T cells from patchy and totalis/universalis alopecia areata patients and healthy controls. Clonality in the scalp was compared among normal scalp (n=4), patchy alopecia areata scalp (n=8), and alopecia totalis/universalis scalp (n=8). Tofacitinib-treated patients had biopsies at baseline and at 4 and 24 weeks of treatment, with a later scalp biopsy in several patients. The study used high-throughput TCRbeta sequencing to examine T cell clonal expansion in alopecia areata, in both the C3H/HeJ mouse model and human patients. Tofacitinib was given for 6 to 18 months, followed by 6 months of follow-up off drug to assess delayed response and recurrence. RNA was extracted with the PAXgene miRNA kit for fixed scalp, the miRNeasy kit for PBMCs, and the RNeasy kit for mouse skin. The study at large found these results: Compared with normal scalp, lesional scalp had higher clonality and more expanded CD8+ clones, particularly in alopecia totalis/universalis, a pattern that suggests antigenic drive. Unlike mouse skin, which is dominated by gammadelta T cells, normal human skin has resident alphabeta T cells that are also sequenced, and this complicates analysis of the scalp TCR repertoire. Compared with mice, TCR sequences shared between patients were less clear, possibly partly because of HLA diversity across the patient population.

Library prep was done by the immunoSEQ multiplex PCR assay. RNA was extracted from all samples and reverse transcribed into cDNA as template for TCR sequencing. SuperScript III was used for first-strand cDNA synthesis, primed with a 2:1 mix of oligo-dT and random hexamers. A synthetic immune receptor repertoire was used to measure amplification bias, and any remaining bias was corrected computationally. Per the original workflow: After raw reads were preprocessed to remove errors, the CDR3 was defined following IMGT conventions as running from the conserved cysteine to phenylalanine. Clonality was computed as 1 minus the Shannon entropy, with the entropy normalized by log2 of the number of productive unique TCRs. Scalp TCRbeta sequences were cross-referenced with sorted blood CD4 and CD8 repertoires so that the CD4 or CD8 identity of scalp clones could be inferred. Here the immuneACCESS table is served through TCRdb, limited to in-frame sequences with V and J called. Missing clones are a known gap in these copies; in checked studies unresolved V genes cover under half, and the rest lacks a known reason. The V and J calls and clone size come from that table; D and trimming were worked out from the DNA. The sample has about 98,000 clones on record, about 40% of them singletons. The ten largest make up under 0.9% of the sample.

From alopecia areata patients, peripheral blood was collected along with lesional scalp punch biopsies. PBMCs were separated by density centrifugation and stained for CD3, CD4 and CD8, after which CD4+ and CD8+ T cells were sorted on a FACSAria. The TCR was taken from a human donor with alopecia areata. The sample consisted of CD4+ T cells sorted from blood.

The nucleotide sequence reads TGTGCCAGCAGCCACCTACCGGCGGTGGAGACCCAGTACTTC. It translates to CASSHLPAVETQYF. The chain employs TRBV14 and TRBJ2-5, with no reliable assignment of the D segment. Including the terminal cysteine and phenylalanine, the CDR3 comprises 14 residues. Left in the record is the CDR3 DNA by itself, 42 bases read in frame from the first base. V is reduced by 3 bases and J by 5 bases, leaving a spacing of 13 bases between them. Reading the germline V gene gives CDR1 SGHDN and CDR2 FVKESK. Supplemented by the reference TRBV14 and TRBJ2-5 proteins around the CDR3, the complete variable domain is EAGVTQFPSHSVIEKGQTVTLRCDPISGHDNLYWYRRVMGKEIKFLLHFVKESKQDESGMPNNRFLAERTGGTYSTLKVQPAELEDSGVYFCASSHLPAVETQYFGPGTRLLVL.